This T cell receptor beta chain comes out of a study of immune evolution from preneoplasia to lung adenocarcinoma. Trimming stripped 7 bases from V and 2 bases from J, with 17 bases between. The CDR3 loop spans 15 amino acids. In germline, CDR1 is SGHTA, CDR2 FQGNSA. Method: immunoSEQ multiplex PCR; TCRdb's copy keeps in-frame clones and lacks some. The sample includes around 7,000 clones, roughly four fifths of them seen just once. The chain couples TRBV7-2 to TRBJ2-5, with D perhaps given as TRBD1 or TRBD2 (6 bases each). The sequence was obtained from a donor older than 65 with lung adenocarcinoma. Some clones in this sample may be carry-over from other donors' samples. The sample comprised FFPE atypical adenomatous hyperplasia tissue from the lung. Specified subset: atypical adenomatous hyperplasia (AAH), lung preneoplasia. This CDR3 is CASTRGAGRQETQYF. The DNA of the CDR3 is TGTGCCAGCACCAGGGGCGCAGGGAGGCAAGAGACCCAGTACTTC.